Listed below are T cell receptor beta chains from one sample, sequenced in a study of T cell responses to AZD1222 COVID-19 vaccine. Sequenced by immunoSEQ multiplex PCR; TCRdb stores in-frame clones only, minus some. The sample has more than 120,000 clones; roughly 87% are singletons. The sequences come from peripheral blood, collected 28 days after the second dose of the MenACWY control vaccine. These TCRs come from an adult who received the MenACWY meningococcal vaccine as a control. The CDR3 runs from the conserved cysteine through the conserved F or W. Each record gives: V gene, CDR3 protein.

v_gene: TRBV29-1
CDR3aa: CGGGSESYEQYF

v_gene: TRBV7-2
CDR3aa: CASSLRIVGTTGELFF

v_gene: TRBV7-9
CDR3aa: CASSVAVGTDTQYF

v_gene: TRBV11-3
CDR3aa: CASSPRNEQFF

v_gene: TRBV6-1
CDR3aa: CASSEIKGSGTYEQYF

v_gene: TRBV6-6
CDR3aa: CASIRTGGTEAFF

v_gene: TRBV7-6
CDR3aa: CASSQVGNTQYF

v_gene: TRBV5-6
CDR3aa: CASSLVGDEQYF

v_gene: TRBV11-3
CDR3aa: CASSLTRVAKNIQYF

v_gene: TRBV10-3
CDR3aa: CAISGDREVYTEAFF

v_gene: TRBV15
CDR3aa: CATSRRTSTDTQYF

v_gene: TRBV7-8
CDR3aa: CASSSDRAATNEKLFF

v_gene: TRBV5-1
CDR3aa: CASSTPLKLFF

v_gene: TRBV9
CDR3aa: CASSLRDSYTGELFF

v_gene: TRBV19
CDR3aa: CASSLPSGGGQPQHF

v_gene: TRBV28
CDR3aa: CASSSSGTGGLDEQFF

v_gene: TRBV27
CDR3aa: CASSLGGTQYF

v_gene: TRBV5-6
CDR3aa: CASSASTGGRTEAFF

v_gene: TRBV5-1
CDR3aa: CASSPQDSSTEAFF

v_gene: TRBV12-3/TRBV12-4
CDR3aa: CASREQGNQPQHF

v_gene: TRBV3-1/TRBV3-2
CDR3aa: CASSRSWGPRGGEQFF

v_gene: TRBV30
CDR3aa: CAWGGQASKPQHF

v_gene: TRBV20-1
CDR3aa: CSASNFGAYGYTF

v_gene: TRBV11-3
CDR3aa: CASSADQGADEAFF

v_gene: TRBV5-4
CDR3aa: CASSLTRGWNTEAFF

v_gene: TRBV6-1
CDR3aa: CASSEAMGLGGYTF

v_gene: TRBV2
CDR3aa: CASSWTAAEQFF

v_gene: TRBV18
CDR3aa: CASSPPGDRGDYGYTF

v_gene: TRBV2
CDR3aa: CASRRSGLVTEAFF

v_gene: TRBV19
CDR3aa: CATADGSSTDTQYF

v_gene: TRBV12-5
CDR3aa: CASGLVYGTGIVNEQFF

v_gene: TRBV12-5
CDR3aa: CASAQAGSSYNEQFF

v_gene: TRBV9
CDR3aa: CASSVDGNQPQHF

v_gene: TRBV9
CDR3aa: CASSVSSQGAGNTIYF

v_gene: TRBV19
CDR3aa: CASSPKPGGATVTEAFF

v_gene: TRBV5-1
CDR3aa: CASSLYGGSDEKLFF

v_gene: TRBV7-6
CDR3aa: CASSLGGGIAPDEQYF

v_gene: TRBV2
CDR3aa: CASSPIGFNTGELFF